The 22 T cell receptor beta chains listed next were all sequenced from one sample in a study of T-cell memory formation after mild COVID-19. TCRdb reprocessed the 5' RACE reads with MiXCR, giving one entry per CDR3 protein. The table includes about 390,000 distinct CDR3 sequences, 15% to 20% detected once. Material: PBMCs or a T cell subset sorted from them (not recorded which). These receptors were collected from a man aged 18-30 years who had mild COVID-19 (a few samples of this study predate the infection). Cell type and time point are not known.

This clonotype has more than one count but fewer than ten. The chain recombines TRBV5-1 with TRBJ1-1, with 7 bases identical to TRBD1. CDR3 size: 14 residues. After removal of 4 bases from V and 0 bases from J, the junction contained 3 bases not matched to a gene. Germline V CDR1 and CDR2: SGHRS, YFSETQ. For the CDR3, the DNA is TGCGCCAGCAGCGAAGGACAGGTGAACACTGAAGCTTTCTTT. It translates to CASSEGQVNTEAFF. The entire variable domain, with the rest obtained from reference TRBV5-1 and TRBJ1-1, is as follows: KAGVTQTPRYLIKTRGQQVTLSCSPISGHRSVSWYQQTPGQGLQFLFEYFSETQRNKGNFPGRFSGRQFSNSRSEMNVSTLELGDSALYLCASSEGQVNTEAFFGQGTRLTVV.

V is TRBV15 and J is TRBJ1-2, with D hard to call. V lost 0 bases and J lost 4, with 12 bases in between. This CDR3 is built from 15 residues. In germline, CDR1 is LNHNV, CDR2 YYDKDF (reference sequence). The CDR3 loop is CATSRDRTFGYGYTF. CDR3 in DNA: TGTGCCACCAGCAGAGATCGCACTTTCGGCTATGGCTACACCTTC.

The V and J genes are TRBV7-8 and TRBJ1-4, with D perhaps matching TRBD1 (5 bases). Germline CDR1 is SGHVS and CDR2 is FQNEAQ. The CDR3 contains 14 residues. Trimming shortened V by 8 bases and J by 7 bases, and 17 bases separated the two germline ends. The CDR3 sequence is CASPDRPGGEKLFF. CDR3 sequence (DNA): TGTGCCAGCCCAGATCGTCCCGGGGGTGAAAAACTGTTTTTT.

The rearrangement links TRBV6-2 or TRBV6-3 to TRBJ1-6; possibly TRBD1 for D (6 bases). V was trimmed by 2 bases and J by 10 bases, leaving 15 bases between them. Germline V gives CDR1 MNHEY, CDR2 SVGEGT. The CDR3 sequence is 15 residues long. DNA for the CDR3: TGTGCCAGCAGTTACAGGGGCAGCCAGGGGTCACCCCTCCACTTT. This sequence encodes CASSYRGSQGSPLHF.

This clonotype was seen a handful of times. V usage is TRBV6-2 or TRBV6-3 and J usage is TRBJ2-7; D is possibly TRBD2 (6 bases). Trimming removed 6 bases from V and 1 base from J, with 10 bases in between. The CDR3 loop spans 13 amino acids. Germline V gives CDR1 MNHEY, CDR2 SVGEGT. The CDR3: CASRPRGSYEQYF. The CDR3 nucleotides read TGTGCCAGCAGGCCTCGGGGGTCCTACGAGCAGTACTTC.

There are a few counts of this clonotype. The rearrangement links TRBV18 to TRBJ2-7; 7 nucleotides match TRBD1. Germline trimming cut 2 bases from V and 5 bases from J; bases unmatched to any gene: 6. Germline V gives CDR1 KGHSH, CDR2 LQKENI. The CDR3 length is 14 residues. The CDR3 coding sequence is TGTGCCAGCTCACCAGGGACAGTATCCAACGAGCAGTACTTC. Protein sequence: CASSPGTVSNEQYF.

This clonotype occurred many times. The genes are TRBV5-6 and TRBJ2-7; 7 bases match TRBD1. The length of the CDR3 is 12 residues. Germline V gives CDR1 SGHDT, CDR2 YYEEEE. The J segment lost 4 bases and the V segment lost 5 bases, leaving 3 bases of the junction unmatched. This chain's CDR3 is CASSSTGYEQYV. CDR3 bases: TGTGCCAGCAGTTCGACAGGGTACGAGCAGTACGTC.

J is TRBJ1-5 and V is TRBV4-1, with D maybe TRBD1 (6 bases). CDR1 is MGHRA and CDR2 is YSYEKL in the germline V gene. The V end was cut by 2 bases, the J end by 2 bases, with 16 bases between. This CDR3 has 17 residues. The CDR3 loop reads CASSQLLQGLGNQPQHF. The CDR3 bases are TGCGCCAGCAGCCAACTCCTACAGGGTCTGGGCAATCAGCCCCAGCATTTT.

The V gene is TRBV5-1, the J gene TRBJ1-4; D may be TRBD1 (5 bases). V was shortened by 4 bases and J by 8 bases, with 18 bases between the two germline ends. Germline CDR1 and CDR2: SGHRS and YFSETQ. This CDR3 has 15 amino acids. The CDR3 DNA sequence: TGCGCCAGCAGCCCGAGACAGCCCGAAGGAGAAAAACTGTTTTTT. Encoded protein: CASSPRQPEGEKLFF.

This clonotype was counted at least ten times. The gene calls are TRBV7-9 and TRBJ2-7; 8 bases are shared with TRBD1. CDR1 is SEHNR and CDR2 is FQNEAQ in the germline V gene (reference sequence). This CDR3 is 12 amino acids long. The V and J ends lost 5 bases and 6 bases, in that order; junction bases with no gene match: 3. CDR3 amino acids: CASSLGTGEQYF. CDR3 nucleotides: TGTGCCAGCAGCCTCGGGACAGGCGAGCAGTACTTC.

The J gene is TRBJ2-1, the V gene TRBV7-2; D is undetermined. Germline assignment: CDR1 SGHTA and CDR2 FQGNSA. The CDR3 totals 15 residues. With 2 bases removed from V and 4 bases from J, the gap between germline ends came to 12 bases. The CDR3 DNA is TGTGCCAGCAGCTTAAGGTCGGGTCCGTACAATGAGCAGTTCTTC. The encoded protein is CASSLRSGPYNEQFF. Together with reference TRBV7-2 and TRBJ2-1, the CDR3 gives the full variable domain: GAGVSQSPSNKVTEKGKDVELRCDPISGHTALYWYRQSLGQGLEFLIYFQGNSAPDKSGLPSDRFSAERTGGSVSTLTIQRTQQEDSAVYLCASSLRSGPYNEQFFGPGTRLTVL.

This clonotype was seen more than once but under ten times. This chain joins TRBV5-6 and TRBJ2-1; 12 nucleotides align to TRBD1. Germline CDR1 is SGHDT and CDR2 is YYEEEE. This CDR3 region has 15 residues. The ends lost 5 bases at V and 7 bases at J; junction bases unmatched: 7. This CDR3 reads CASRSRDRGPNEQFF. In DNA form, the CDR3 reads TGTGCCAGCAGATCCCGGGACAGGGGGCCGAATGAGCAGTTCTTC. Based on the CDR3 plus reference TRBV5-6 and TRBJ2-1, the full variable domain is DAGVTQSPTHLIKTRGQQVTLRCSPKSGHDTVSWYQQALGQGPQFIFQYYEEEERQRGNFPDRFSGHQFPNYSSELNVNALLLGDSALYLCASRSRDRGPNEQFFGPGTRLTVL.

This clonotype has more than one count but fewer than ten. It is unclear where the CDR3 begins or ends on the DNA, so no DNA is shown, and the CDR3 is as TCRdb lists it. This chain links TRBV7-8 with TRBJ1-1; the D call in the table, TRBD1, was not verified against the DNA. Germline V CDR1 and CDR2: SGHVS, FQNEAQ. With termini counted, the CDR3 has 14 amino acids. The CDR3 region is CASSFGAGNTEAFF.

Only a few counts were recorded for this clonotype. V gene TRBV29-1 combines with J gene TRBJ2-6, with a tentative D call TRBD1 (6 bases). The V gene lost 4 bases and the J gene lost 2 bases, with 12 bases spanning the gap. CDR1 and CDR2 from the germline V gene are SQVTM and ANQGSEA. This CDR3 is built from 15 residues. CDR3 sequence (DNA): TGCAGCGTTGTCGGTGGGGGCACTGGGGCCAACGTCCTGACTTTC. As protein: CSVVGGGTGANVLTF.

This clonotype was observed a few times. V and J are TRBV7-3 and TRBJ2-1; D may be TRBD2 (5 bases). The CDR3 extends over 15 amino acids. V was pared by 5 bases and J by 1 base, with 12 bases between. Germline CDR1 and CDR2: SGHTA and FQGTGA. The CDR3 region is CASSQSGTSYNEQFF. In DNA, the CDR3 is TGTGCCAGCAGCCAGTCGGGAACTTCCTACAATGAGCAGTTCTTC.

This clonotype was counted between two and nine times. CDR3 nucleotides: TGCGCCAGCAGCCAGGTCCCGGGACTAGCGGGCACAGATACGCAGTATTTT. Translating gives CASSQVPGLAGTDTQYF. The chain has TRBV5-1 and TRBJ2-3; 11 bases are a match to TRBD2. The CDR3 extends over 17 amino acids. Germline V CDR1 and CDR2: SGHRS, YFSETQ. V dropped 4 bases and J dropped 1; count of bases not matched to a gene: 8. Filled out from reference TRBV5-1 and TRBJ2-3, the complete variable domain reads KAGVTQTPRYLIKTRGQQVTLSCSPISGHRSVSWYQQTPGQGLQFLFEYFSETQRNKGNFPGRFSGRQFSNSRSEMNVSTLELGDSALYLCASSQVPGLAGTDTQYFGPGTRLTVL.

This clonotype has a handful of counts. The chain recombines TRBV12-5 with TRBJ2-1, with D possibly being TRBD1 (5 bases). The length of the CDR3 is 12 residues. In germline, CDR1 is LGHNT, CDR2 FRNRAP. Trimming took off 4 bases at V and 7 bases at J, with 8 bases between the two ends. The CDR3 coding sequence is TGTGCTAGTGGTTCTCAGGGAAATGAGCAGTTCTTC. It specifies CASGSQGNEQFF.

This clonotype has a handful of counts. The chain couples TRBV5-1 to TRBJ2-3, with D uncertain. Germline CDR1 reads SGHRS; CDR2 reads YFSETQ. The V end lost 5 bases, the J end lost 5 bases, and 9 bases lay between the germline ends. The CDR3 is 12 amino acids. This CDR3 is CASSFERDTQYF. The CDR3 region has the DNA TGCGCCAGCAGTTTTGAGCGAGATACGCAGTATTTT.

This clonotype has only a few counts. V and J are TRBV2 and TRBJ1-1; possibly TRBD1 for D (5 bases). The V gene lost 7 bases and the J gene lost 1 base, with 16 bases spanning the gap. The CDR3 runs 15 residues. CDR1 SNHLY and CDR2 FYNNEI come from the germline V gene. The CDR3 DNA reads TGTGCCAGCATAGCTAGGGGACGTGGGAACACTGAAGCTTTCTTT. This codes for CASIARGRGNTEAFF. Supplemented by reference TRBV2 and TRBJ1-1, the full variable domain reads EPEVTQTPSHQVTQMGQEVILRCVPISNHLYFYWYRQILGQKVEFLVSFYNNEISEKSEIFDDQFSVERPDGSNFTLKIRSTKLEDSAMYFCASIARGRGNTEAFFGQGTRLTVV.

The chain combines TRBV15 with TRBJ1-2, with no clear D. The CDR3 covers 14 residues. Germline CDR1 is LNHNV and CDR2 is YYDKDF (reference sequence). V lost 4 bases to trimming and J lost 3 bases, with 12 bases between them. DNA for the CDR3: TGTGCCACCAGCAACAGCTCCAGTGACTATGGCTACACCTTC. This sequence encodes CATSNSSSDYGYTF.

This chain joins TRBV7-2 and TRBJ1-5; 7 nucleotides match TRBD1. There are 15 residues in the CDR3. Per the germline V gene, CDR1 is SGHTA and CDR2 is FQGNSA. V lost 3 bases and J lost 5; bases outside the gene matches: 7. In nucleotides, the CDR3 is TGTGCCAGCAGCTTCGGTAACAGGGGAGATCAGCCCCAGCATTTT. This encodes CASSFGNRGDQPQHF.

The CDR3 region has the DNA TGTGCCAGCAGTTTAAGAGGGATTGGCACTGAAGCTTTCTTT. Translation gives CASSLRGIGTEAFF. The rearrangement uses TRBV12-3 or TRBV12-4 and TRBJ1-1; no definite D call. There are 14 residues in the CDR3. V shed 2 bases and J shed 4 bases, with 11 bases lying between them.